These 7 T cell receptor beta chains originate from one sample sequenced in a study of control samples from healthy donors and cancer patients. TCRdb's table, derived via immunoSEQ multiplex PCR, lists solely in-frame clones and lacks some. Altogether about 47,000 clones are present, 80% being singletons, with the ten largest covering roughly 9.1%. The sequenced material came from blood. These receptors all stem from a man between 65 and 85 years old in good health.

V gene TRBV7-9 combines with J gene TRBJ2-1; TRBD2 matches at 7 bases. Germline values: CDR1 SEHNR, CDR2 FQNEAQ (reference sequence). The trim removed 5 bases at V and 6 bases at J, leaving 7 bases unmatched. The CDR3 extends over 14 amino acids. In nucleotides, the CDR3 is TGTGCCAGCAGCCGGGCCGGGGGGTCCAATGAGCAGTTCTTC. This encodes CASSRAGGSNEQFF.

V is TRBV24-1 and J is TRBJ1-3; 7 bases are a match to TRBD1. This CDR3 is 20 amino acids long. Trimming removed 6 bases from V and 0 bases from J; junction bases left unmatched: 19. Germline V gene lookup returns CDR1 KGHDR and CDR2 SFDVKD. CDR3 DNA: TGTGCCACCAGTCTCAAACGGGACAGCGTTCCCCGAATCTCTGGAAACACCATATATTTT. Its protein product is CATSLKRDSVPRISGNTIYF.

The V gene is TRBV10-1, the J gene TRBJ2-7, with a possible D match to TRBD2 (6 bases). This CDR3 region has 14 residues. Germline CDR1 and CDR2: WNHNN and SYGVQD (reference sequence). V lost 0 bases to trimming and J lost 5 bases, with 11 bases between them. The CDR3 nucleotides are TGCGCCAGCAGTGAGTCGCGGGGCGGCGACGAGCAGTACTTC. It codes for CASSESRGGDEQYF.

The gene calls are TRBV2 and TRBJ2-7; 8 bases fit TRBD1. Looked up from germline, CDR1 is SNHLY and CDR2 is FYNNEI. The CDR3 has 14 amino acids. V was pared by 6 bases and J by 0 bases, with 4 bases of the junction left unmatched. CDR3 in amino acids: CASRWDRNSYEQYF. CDR3 in DNA: TGTGCCAGCAGATGGGACAGGAACTCCTACGAGCAGTACTTC. The complete variable domain, with remaining parts taken from reference TRBV2 and TRBJ2-7, reads EPEVTQTPSHQVTQMGQEVILRCVPISNHLYFYWYRQILGQKVEFLVSFYNNEISEKSEIFDDQFSVERPDGSNFTLKIRSTKLEDSAMYFCASRWDRNSYEQYFGPGTRLTVT.

The chain has TRBV7-3 and TRBJ1-2; D uncertain. The CDR3 length is 13 residues. V shed 1 base and J shed 2 bases, with 5 bases lying between them. Germline-derived CDR1 and CDR2 are SGHTA and FQGTGA. CDR3 region: CASSLNLNYGYTF. CDR3 in DNA: TGTGCCAGCAGCTTAAACCTAAACTATGGCTACACCTTC.

The sample holds a few counts of this clone. J is TRBJ1-2 and V is TRBV12-3 or TRBV12-4; D not resolved. The CDR3 is made up of 13 amino acids. Trimming shortened V by 4 bases and J by 6 bases, and 12 bases separated the two germline ends. The CDR3 sequence is CASSSGINHGYTF. The CDR3 DNA is TGTGCCAGCAGTTCCGGGATAAACCATGGCTACACCTTC.

The chain carries TRBV28 and TRBJ2-7; TRBD1 matches at 10 bases. The CDR3 consists of 15 residues. The J segment lost 9 bases and the V segment lost 6 bases, leaving 14 bases of the junction unmatched. Germline CDR1 and CDR2: MDHEN and SYDVKM. The CDR3, as DNA: TGTGCCAGCAGCCTCTCCGGGACAGGGGCCTTGCGGCAGTACTTC. The encoded protein is CASSLSGTGALRQYF.